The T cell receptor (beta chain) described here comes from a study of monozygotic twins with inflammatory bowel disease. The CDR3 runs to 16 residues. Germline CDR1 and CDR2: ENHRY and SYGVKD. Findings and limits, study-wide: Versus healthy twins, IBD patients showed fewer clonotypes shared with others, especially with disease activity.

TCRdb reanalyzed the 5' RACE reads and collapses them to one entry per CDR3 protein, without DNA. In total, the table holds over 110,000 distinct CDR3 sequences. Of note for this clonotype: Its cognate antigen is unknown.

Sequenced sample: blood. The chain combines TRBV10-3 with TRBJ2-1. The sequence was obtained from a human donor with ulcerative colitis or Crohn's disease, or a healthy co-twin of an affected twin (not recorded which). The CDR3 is CAIKTNGGSSYNEQFF.